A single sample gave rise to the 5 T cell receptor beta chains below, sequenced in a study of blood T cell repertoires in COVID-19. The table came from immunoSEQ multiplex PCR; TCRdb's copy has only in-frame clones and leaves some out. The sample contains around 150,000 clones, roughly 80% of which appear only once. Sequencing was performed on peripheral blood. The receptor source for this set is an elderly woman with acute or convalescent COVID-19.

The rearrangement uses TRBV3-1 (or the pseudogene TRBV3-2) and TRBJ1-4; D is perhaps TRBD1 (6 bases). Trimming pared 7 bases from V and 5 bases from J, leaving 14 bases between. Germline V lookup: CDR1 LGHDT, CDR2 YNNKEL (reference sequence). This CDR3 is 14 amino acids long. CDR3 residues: CASTSQGWNEKLFF. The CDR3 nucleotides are TGTGCCAGCACCTCACAGGGCTGGAATGAAAAACTGTTTTTT.

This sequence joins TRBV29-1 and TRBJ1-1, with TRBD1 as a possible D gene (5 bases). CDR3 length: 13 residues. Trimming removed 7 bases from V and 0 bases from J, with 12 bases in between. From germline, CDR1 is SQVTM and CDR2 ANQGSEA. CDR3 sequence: CSALGLLNTEAFF. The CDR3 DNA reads TGCAGCGCCTTGGGGCTTCTGAACACTGAAGCTTTCTTT.

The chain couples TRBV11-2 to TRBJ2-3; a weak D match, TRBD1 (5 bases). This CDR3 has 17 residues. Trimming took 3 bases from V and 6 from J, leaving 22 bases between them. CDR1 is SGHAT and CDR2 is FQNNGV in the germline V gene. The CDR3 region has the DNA TGTGCCAGCAGCTTGGGCGAACAGTGGGGCTCCGATGATACGCAGTATTTT. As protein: CASSLGEQWGSDDTQYF.

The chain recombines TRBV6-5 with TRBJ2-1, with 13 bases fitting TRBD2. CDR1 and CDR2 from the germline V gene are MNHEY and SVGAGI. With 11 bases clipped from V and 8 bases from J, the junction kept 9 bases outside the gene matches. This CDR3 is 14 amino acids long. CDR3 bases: TGTGCCTCAAGCGGGGGACTAGCGGGGTATGAGCAGTTCTTC. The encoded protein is CASSGGLAGYEQFF.

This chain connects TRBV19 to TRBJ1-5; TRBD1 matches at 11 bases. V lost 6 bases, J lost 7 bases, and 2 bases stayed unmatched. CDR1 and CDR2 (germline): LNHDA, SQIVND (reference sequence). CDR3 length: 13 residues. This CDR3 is CASSGTGGQPQHF. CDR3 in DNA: TGTGCCAGTAGCGGGACAGGGGGGCAGCCCCAGCATTTT.